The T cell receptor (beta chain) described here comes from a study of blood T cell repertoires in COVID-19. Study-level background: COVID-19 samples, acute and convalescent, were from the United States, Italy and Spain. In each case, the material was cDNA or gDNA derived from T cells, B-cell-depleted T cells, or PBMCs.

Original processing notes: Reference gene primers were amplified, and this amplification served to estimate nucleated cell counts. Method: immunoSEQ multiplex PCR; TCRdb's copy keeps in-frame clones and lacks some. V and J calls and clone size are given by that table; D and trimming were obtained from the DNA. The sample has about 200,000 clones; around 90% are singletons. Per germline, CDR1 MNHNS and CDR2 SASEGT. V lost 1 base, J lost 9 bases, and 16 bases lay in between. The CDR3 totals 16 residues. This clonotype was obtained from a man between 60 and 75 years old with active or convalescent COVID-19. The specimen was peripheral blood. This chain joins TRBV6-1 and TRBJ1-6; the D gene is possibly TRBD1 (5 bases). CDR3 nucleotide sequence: TGTGCCAGCAGTGAAGGTGCGGCAGGGTCGGGTTCACCCCTCCACTTT. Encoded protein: CASSEGAAGSGSPLHF.